The clone carrying this T cell receptor (beta chain) was observed a few times. This specimen comes from a study of T-cell reconstitution after alpha-beta-depleted transplantation in children. V lost 0 bases to trimming and J lost 3 bases; unmatched junction nucleotides: 6. The CDR3 runs to 16 residues. Germline CDR1 reads SGHRS; CDR2 reads YFSETQ. Preparation of the TCRbeta library used unique molecular identifiers. TCRdb re-called the PCR reads through MiXCR, storing one row per CDR3 protein. The data show a few hundred thousand distinct CDR3 sequences, about 9.4% seen once. This sample comprised PBMCs from the stem cell graft donor, obtained from the stem cell graft. The TCR sequence derives from a human donor who donated a stem cell graft to a child with acute lymphoblastic leukemia. This chain joins TRBV5-1 and TRBJ1-5, with 7 bases fitting TRBD1. CDR3 DNA sequence: TGCGCCAGCAGCTTGGGGACAGGTGCGAACAATCAGCCCCAGCATTTT. As protein: CASSLGTGANNQPQHF.